This TCR beta chain was captured by sequencing in a study of cytomegalovirus exposure and HLA in healthy donors. About the study: The 90 to 150 validation repertoires and the 650 to 850 first-cohort repertoires shared a platform, a later analysis reported. Study results and limitations: Among the CMV-associated chains, a few were confirmed in vitro as specific for CMV antigens.

Comment on this clone: Its antigen is still unknown.

This CDR3 spans 15 amino acids. V shed 0 bases, J shed 3 bases, and the junction held 3 bases outside the gene matches. Per germline, CDR1 SGHTS and CDR2 YDEGEE. Sequencing was performed with immunoSEQ multiplex PCR; in TCRdb, only in-frame clones are kept and a portion is missing. The sample contains about 190,000 clones, 86% of which appear only once. The TCR comes from a woman between 18 and 29 years old in good health and CMV-seronegative. V usage is TRBV5-8 and J usage is TRBJ2-1; 7 positions agree with TRBD1. Sequenced input: PBMCs. CDR3 bases: TGTGCCAGCAGCTTGGGGGGGACAGACTACAATGAGCAGTTCTTC. Translated: CASSLGGTDYNEQFF.